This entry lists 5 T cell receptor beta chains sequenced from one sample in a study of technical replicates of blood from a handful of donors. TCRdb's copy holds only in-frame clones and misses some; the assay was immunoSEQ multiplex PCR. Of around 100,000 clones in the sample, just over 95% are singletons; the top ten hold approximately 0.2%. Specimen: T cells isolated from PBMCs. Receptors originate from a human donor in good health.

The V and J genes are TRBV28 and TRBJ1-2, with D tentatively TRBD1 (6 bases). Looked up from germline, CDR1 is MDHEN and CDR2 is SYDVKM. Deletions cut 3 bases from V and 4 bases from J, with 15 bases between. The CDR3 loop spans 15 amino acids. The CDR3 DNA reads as TGTGCCAGCAGTTTTCCGGACAGACACCCCTATGGCTACACCTTC. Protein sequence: CASSFPDRHPYGYTF.

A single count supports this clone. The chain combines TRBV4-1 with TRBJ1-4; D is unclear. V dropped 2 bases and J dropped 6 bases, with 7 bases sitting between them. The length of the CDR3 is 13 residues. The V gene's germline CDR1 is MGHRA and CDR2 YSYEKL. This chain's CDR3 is CASSQWRYEKLFF. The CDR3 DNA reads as TGCGCCAGCAGCCAATGGAGGTATGAAAAACTGTTTTTT.

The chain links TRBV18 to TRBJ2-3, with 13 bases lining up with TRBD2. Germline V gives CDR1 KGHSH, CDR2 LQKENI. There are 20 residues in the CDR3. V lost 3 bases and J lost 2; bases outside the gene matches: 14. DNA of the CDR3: TGTGCCAGCTCACCTGGACTAGCGGGGGCCCCTGAGCTTTTCACAGATACGCAGTATTTT. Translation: CASSPGLAGAPELFTDTQYF.

The CDR3 sequence is CATTSGLLLRGYTF. The CDR3 DNA follows: TGTGCCACAACCTCCGGCCTGCTGTTGCGGGGCTACACCTTC. The chain joins TRBV5-6 to TRBJ1-2; D is unclear. Trimming pared 9 bases from V and 8 bases from J, leaving 23 bases between. The CDR3 spans 14 residues. Germline V gene data show CDR1 as SGHDT and CDR2 as YYEEEE.

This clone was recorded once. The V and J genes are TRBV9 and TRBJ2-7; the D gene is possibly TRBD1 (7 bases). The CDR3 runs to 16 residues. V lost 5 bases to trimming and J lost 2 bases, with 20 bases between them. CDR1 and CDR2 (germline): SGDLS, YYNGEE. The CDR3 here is CASRRSTGDWAYEQYF. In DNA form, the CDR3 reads TGTGCCAGCAGAAGATCTACAGGGGACTGGGCCTACGAGCAGTACTTC.